This T cell receptor beta chain emerged from a study of CD8+CD57+ T cells in acquired aplastic anemia. About the research overall: The mean DNA yield obtained from sorted CD4+ and CD8+ cells came to roughly 3 ug.

Genomic DNA, serving as template, underwent TCR beta VDJ and CDR3 profiling. TCRdb reprocessed the reads via MiXCR and lists one record per CDR3 protein. Among around 150,000 distinct CDR3 sequences listed, around half were seen once. Germline V gene data show CDR1 as DFQATT and CDR2 as SNEGSKA (reference sequence). V gave up 3 bases and J gave up 0 bases, with 12 bases separating them. The CDR3 is made up of 15 amino acids. CD8+CD57+ cell expansion had been shown by flow cytometry in patients chosen for sequencing. Severe acquired aplastic anemia was diagnosed in all patients. This clonotype was observed many times.

The rearrangement links TRBV20-1 to TRBJ2-1, with D unresolved. The specimen was sorted CD4+, CD8+, or CD8+CD57+ T cells (not recorded which) from PBMCs. The sequence came from a human donor with aplastic anemia. The CDR3 region is CSARASASSYNEQFF. In nucleotides, the CDR3 is TGCAGTGCTAGGGCAAGCGCGAGCTCCTACAATGAGCAGTTCTTC.